This T cell receptor (beta chain) originates from a study of liver allograft versus peripheral blood T cells. Study summary: T cell receptor repertoires in transplanted livers were compared with those in recipients' peripheral blood. Whole-study findings and limits: Liver allograft and peripheral blood T cell receptor repertoires reportedly differed.

TCRdb analysed the reads with MiXCR anew, one entry per CDR3 protein. The table shows 8,500 to 14,000 distinct CDR3 sequences, with around 23% occurring only once. This CDR3 region has 15 residues. The V gene's germline CDR1 is DFQATT and CDR2 SNEGSKA (reference sequence). Between the trimmed V and J ends, which lost 5 bases and 2 bases, there was a span of 16 bases. Details on this clonotype: Its antigen is not known.

The TCR was taken from a human patient who had a liver transplant. The graft donor may account for some of the T cells. This chain connects TRBV20-1 to TRBJ1-3; maybe TRBD1 (6 bases). The DNA of the CDR3 is TGCAGTGCTTCCCGGACAGCCACGGCTGGAAACACCATATATTTT. This translates into CSASRTATAGNTIYF.